This T cell receptor (beta chain) was obtained from a study of shared clonotypes between healthy human individuals. Findings and caveats of the study: The expectation was that sequencing depth would affect clonotype sharing among donors. Clonotypes shared by all four donors outscored non-shared clonotypes in generation probability.

A word on this clone: Its antigen is unidentified.

V shed 2 bases and J 0 bases; nucleotides not matched to a gene: 4. The germline V gene encodes CDR1 MNHNY and CDR2 SVGAGI (reference sequence). This CDR3 contains 16 residues. Clones were sequenced by immunoSEQ multiplex PCR, and TCRdb holds only the in-frame ones, with some missing. The data show some 2,000,000 clones, 95% seen once. Sequencing was done on a sample of naive CD4+ T cells sorted from blood. The sample's subset: CD45RA+ positively selected. This clonotype was sampled from a man aged 18 to 30 in good health. The rearrangement joins TRBV6-6 to TRBJ1-5, with 7 bases fitting TRBD1. CDR3 in DNA: TGTGCCAGCAGTTACAGGCAGGGGGTTAGCAATCAGCCCCAGCATTTT. Its translation: CASSYRQGVSNQPQHF.